This is a list of T cell receptor beta chains from one sample in a study of T cells in Graves' hyperthyroidism and ophthalmopathy. TCRdb itself ran the multiplex PCR reads through MiXCR, one entry per CDR3 protein. Seen here are 300,000 to 450,000 distinct CDR3 sequences, approximately 14% observed once, and the top ten hold about 10%. The sample consisted of blood. The origin of the receptors is a woman aged 55-75 years with Graves' hyperthyroidism. The CDR3 runs from the conserved cysteine through the conserved F or W. The D gene is left open where the match is weak. Expanded clones get a size class; other rows say once, few or many, or leave the size out.

cdr3_nt cdr3_aa clone_size j_call v_call d_call
TGTGCCAGCAGCCACGGACTAGCGTTGGACACCGGGGAGCTGTTTTTT CASSHGLALDTGELFF NA TRBJ2-2 TRBV4-2 TRBD2
TGTGCCAGCTCACAAGCGGGAGCGAACGAGCAGTACTTC CASSQAGANEQYF many TRBJ2-7 TRBV18 TRBD2
TGCAGTGCTCCCGGAGCTAGCGGGAGAGAGACCCAGTACTTC CSAPGASGRETQYF few TRBJ2-5 TRBV20-1 TRBD2
TGTGCCAGCAGTGAAAGGCTAGCGGGAATAAATGAGCAGTTCTTC CASSERLAGINEQFF many TRBJ2-1 TRBV2 TRBD2
TGCAGCGTTAGGGATTCTCCTAGACGGGGAAAGAACACTGAAGCTTTCTTT CSVRDSPRRGKNTEAFF few TRBJ1-1 TRBV29-1 NA
TGTGCCAGCAGTTCGGGCAGGATACAAAACACCGGGGAGCTGTTTTTT CASSSGRIQNTGELFF many TRBJ2-2 TRBV12-3/TRBV12-4 NA
TGTGCCAGCAGTGTGGCAGGGGTAGCCGGGGAGCTGTTTTTT CASSVAGVAGELFF many TRBJ2-2 TRBV2 NA
TGTGCCAGCAGCTTAGAGCCGGGACAGGGGCCCCGGAGAGATACGCAGTATTTT CASSLEPGQGPRRDTQYF few TRBJ2-3 TRBV7-2 TRBD1
TGTGCCAGCTCACCACCAAACGGGCAAGAGACCCAGTACTTC CASSPPNGQETQYF many TRBJ2-5 TRBV18 NA
TGCAGTGCTAGAGATTGGGGGTCTCCCGGTCAGAATGAGCAGTTCTTC CSARDWGSPGQNEQFF many TRBJ2-1 TRBV20-1 NA
TGTGCCAGCAGTTACTCTGGGACTAGCCTGTACGAGCAGTACTTC CASSYSGTSLYEQYF many TRBJ2-7 TRBV6-5 TRBD2
TGTGCCAGCAGCTTAAGACTAGCGGGAGGGCCGGGTGAGCAGTTCTTC CASSLRLAGGPGEQFF many TRBJ2-1 TRBV7-8 TRBD2
TGCAGTGCTAGAGATGTGACAGGGGAGAGGGAGCAGTACTTC CSARDVTGEREQYF many TRBJ2-7 TRBV20-1 TRBD1
TGCGCCAGCAGCTTGGCCACTAGCGGTCAAGAGACCCAGTACTTC CASSLATSGQETQYF NA TRBJ2-5 TRBV5-1 TRBD2
TGTGCCAGCAGACCCCCCCCCGGGACAGGGGCTGGGGATGAGCAGTTCTTC CASRPPPGTGAGDEQFF many TRBJ2-1 TRBV28 TRBD1
TGTGCCAGCAGCCCCCGTCGGGTAAACACCATATATTTT CASSPRRVNTIYF many TRBJ1-3 TRBV7-2 NA
TGTGCCAGCAGTTTAGGACAGCTTCCTCAGCCCCAGCATTTT CASSLGQLPQPQHF many TRBJ1-5 TRBV12-3/TRBV12-4 NA
TGTGCCAGCATGAGAACAGGGGGCATCACCGGGGAGCTGTTTTTT CASMRTGGITGELFF many TRBJ2-2 TRBV6-1 TRBD1
TGTGCCAGCAGCTTAGACAGGGGAATGAACACTGAAGCTTTCTTT CASSLDRGMNTEAFF many TRBJ1-1 TRBV12-3/TRBV12-4 TRBD1
TGCAGTGCTGAGGAGGGGGGGAAAGAGACCCAGTACTTC CSAEEGGKETQYF NA TRBJ2-5 TRBV20-1 NA
TGTGCCACCCGGAGTGGGAGACACACTGAAGCTTTCTTT CATRSGRHTEAFF many TRBJ1-1 TRBV2 NA
TGTGCCAGTAGACAGGGGGCCGGTGGTTATAGCAATCAGCCCCAGCATTTT CASRQGAGGYSNQPQHF many TRBJ1-5 TRBV19 TRBD1
TGTGCCAGCAGTTGGGACAATACGAGGTTGGGGATCTATGGCTACACCTTC CASSWDNTRLGIYGYTF many TRBJ1-2 TRBV6-1 NA
TGCAGTGCCAAACGGCTAGCGGGGGAATTTCCCTACGAGCAGTACTTC CSAKRLAGEFPYEQYF NA TRBJ2-7 TRBV20-1 TRBD2
TGTGCCAGCAGCTTCCGGGCCTTCTACGAGCAGTACTTC CASSFRAFYEQYF many TRBJ2-7 TRBV7-8 NA
TGTGCCTGGAGGTCGGGCAGGGGTCTTTATGGCTACACCTTC CAWRSGRGLYGYTF many TRBJ1-2 TRBV30 NA
TGTGCCAGCAGCCAAGATGTCAGGACGGGTAGGTCCCTCCACTTT CASSQDVRTGRSLHF few TRBJ1-6 TRBV3-1 NA
TGCGCCACCACCGACCGAAACTATGGCTACACCTTC CATTDRNYGYTF few TRBJ1-2 TRBV10-2 NA
TGTGCCAGCAGCTTGGTGGGGATTGGGCAGGGGAACACTGAAGCTTTCTTT CASSLVGIGQGNTEAFF NA TRBJ1-1 TRBV5-4 NA
TGTGCCAGCAGTAGAACCCGGACAGGGGAAAATGAGCAGTTCTTC CASSRTRTGENEQFF many TRBJ2-1 TRBV6-1 TRBD1
TGCAGTGCTAGAGATCAGACGAGGGGTTTCACTGAAGCTTTCTTT CSARDQTRGFTEAFF many TRBJ1-1 TRBV20-1 NA
TGCAGTGCTAGCGCCGGGGGGAGTAAGCAGTTCTTC CSASAGGSKQFF many TRBJ2-1 TRBV20-1 TRBD2
TGTGCCAGCAGCCCCCCTGGGAGCGGGAGGGCCGGTATTGAGCAGTTCTTC CASSPPGSGRAGIEQFF few TRBJ2-1 TRBV3-1 TRBD2
TGCAGTGCTAGAGATCTGGCTAGTTCCAAAAACATTCAGTACTTC CSARDLASSKNIQYF many TRBJ2-4 TRBV20-1 NA
TGTGCCACCAGCAGGGGTAGCGGGGGAGGCTCCTACAATGAGCAGTTCTTC CATSRGSGGGSYNEQFF many TRBJ2-1 TRBV15 TRBD2
TGTGCCAGCACTGGGGGCCCCGGGACGGTTGTCGGGAGGTACTTC CASTGGPGTVVGRYF many TRBJ2-4 TRBV2 NA
TGTGCCAGCAGCTCGGCGGGGGGGAATGAGCAGTTCTTC CASSSAGGNEQFF many TRBJ2-1 TRBV7-3 TRBD2
TGCAGTGCTAGAGATCAGGCGACGGGTCGGGAGACCCAGTACTTC CSARDQATGRETQYF few TRBJ2-5 TRBV20-1 NA
TGTGCCAGCAGCGTAGGAGAGGGGGAGACCCAGTACTTC CASSVGEGETQYF NA TRBJ2-5 TRBV9 NA
TGTGCCAGCAGACCCGGGACAGGGGCAACTAATGAAAAACTGTTTTTT CASRPGTGATNEKLFF many TRBJ1-4 TRBV6-2/TRBV6-3 TRBD1
TGTGCCAGCAGCTTAACCGGTACCCCCTACGAGCAGTACTTC CASSLTGTPYEQYF few TRBJ2-7 TRBV7-9 NA
TGCGCCAGCAGCCAAGGGCCAGGCGGGTTGTTTCCCCTCCACTTT CASSQGPGGLFPLHF few TRBJ1-6 TRBV4-1 NA